The rows below give T cell receptor beta chains drawn from one sample of a study of identical twins. TCRdb itself ran the 5' RACE reads through MiXCR, one entry per CDR3 protein. The sample contains 1.5 million or so distinct CDR3 sequences, around a third of which appear only once. The sample consisted of cord blood. Source of these receptors: a newborn girl in good health. The CDR3 runs from the conserved cysteine through the conserved F or W. Each record gives: CDR3 protein, CDR3 DNA, V gene, clone size, D gene, J gene. The D gene is left open where the match is weak. Rows may omit the clone size; those that give it use once, few, many or a size class.

CDR3 protein: CASSKKSLEGGTQYF
CDR3 DNA: TGTGCCAGCAGCAAAAAATCCCTGGAGGGAGGGACCCAGTACTTC
V gene: TRBV21-1
clone size: NA
D gene: NA
J gene: TRBJ2-5

CDR3 protein: CASSRPRDRGYNSPLHF
CDR3 DNA: TGTGCCAGCAGCCGCCCTCGGGACAGGGGTTATAATTCACCCCTCCACTTT
V gene: TRBV12-3/TRBV12-4
clone size: NA
D gene: TRBD1
J gene: TRBJ1-6

CDR3 protein: CASSAQGGSSYEQYF
CDR3 DNA: TGTGCCAGTAGTGCACAGGGGGGGAGCTCCTACGAGCAGTACTTC
V gene: TRBV19
clone size: NA
D gene: NA
J gene: TRBJ2-7

CDR3 protein: CASSVQVGAGELFF
CDR3 DNA: TGTGCCAGCAGTGTACAGGTCGGGGCCGGGGAGCTGTTTTTT
V gene: TRBV6-5
clone size: NA
D gene: NA
J gene: TRBJ2-2

CDR3 protein: CASVVGRGFPNYGYTF
CDR3 DNA: TGTGCCAGCGTGGTTGGCAGGGGGTTTCCTAACTATGGCTACACCTTC
V gene: TRBV12-3/TRBV12-4
clone size: NA
D gene: TRBD1
J gene: TRBJ1-2

CDR3 protein: CAWSVGAGGTYEQYF
CDR3 DNA: TGTGCCTGGAGTGTCGGGGCAGGGGGGACCTACGAGCAGTACTTC
V gene: TRBV30
clone size: NA
D gene: NA
J gene: TRBJ2-7

CDR3 protein: CASSLGLEEYF
CDR3 DNA: TGCGCCAGCAGCTTGGGACTAGAGGAGTATTTT
V gene: TRBV5-1
clone size: many
D gene: NA
J gene: TRBJ2-3

CDR3 protein: CASSKTPSSYEQYF
CDR3 DNA: TGTGCCAGCAGTAAGACCCCGAGCTCCTACGAGCAGTACTTC
V gene: TRBV27
clone size: many
D gene: NA
J gene: TRBJ2-7

CDR3 protein: CSASSKDRGILYEQYF
CDR3 DNA: TGCAGTGCTAGTTCCAAGGACAGGGGAATACTCTACGAGCAGTACTTC
V gene: TRBV20-1
clone size: few
D gene: TRBD1
J gene: TRBJ2-7

CDR3 protein: CASSLGTTSINEQFF
CDR3 DNA: TGTGCCAGCAGCTTAGGAACGACTAGCATCAATGAGCAGTTCTTC
V gene: TRBV11-3
clone size: NA
D gene: TRBD2
J gene: TRBJ2-1

CDR3 protein: CASSHLGRDYGQYF
CDR3 DNA: TGTGCCAGCAGCCACCTCGGACGAGACTACGGGCAGTACTTC
V gene: TRBV3-1
clone size: NA
D gene: NA
J gene: TRBJ2-7

CDR3 protein: CASSYSNVARGYNEQYF
CDR3 DNA: TGTGCCAGCAGTTACTCGAATGTGGCGAGGGGGTACAATGAGCAGTACTTC
V gene: TRBV6-6
clone size: NA
D gene: NA
J gene: TRBJ2-7

CDR3 protein: CSASPPYRGRTTEAFF
CDR3 DNA: TGCAGTGCTAGCCCCCCGTACAGGGGGCGGACCACTGAAGCTTTCTTT
V gene: TRBV20-1
clone size: NA
D gene: TRBD1
J gene: TRBJ1-1

CDR3 protein: CASSLVGADEQFF
CDR3 DNA: TGTGCCAGCAGCTTAGTAGGTGCAGATGAGCAGTTCTTC
V gene: TRBV11-3
clone size: NA
D gene: NA
J gene: TRBJ2-1

CDR3 protein: CSPRLPTDTQYF
CDR3 DNA: TGCAGTCCTCGACTTCCCACAGATACGCAGTATTTT
V gene: TRBV20-1
clone size: few
D gene: NA
J gene: TRBJ2-3

CDR3 protein: CAISESDRGKDTQYF
CDR3 DNA: TGTGCCATCAGTGAGTCGGACAGGGGTAAAGATACGCAGTATTTT
V gene: TRBV10-3
clone size: few
D gene: TRBD1
J gene: TRBJ2-3

CDR3 protein: CASSLGQAREQYF
CDR3 DNA: TGTGCCAGCAGTTTAGGGCAGGCCCGCGAGCAGTACTTC
V gene: TRBV27
clone size: NA
D gene: NA
J gene: TRBJ2-7

CDR3 protein: CASSGLQGYNEQFF
CDR3 DNA: TGTGCCAGCAGTGGACTTCAGGGTTACAATGAGCAGTTCTTC
V gene: TRBV2
clone size: NA
D gene: NA
J gene: TRBJ2-1

CDR3 protein: CASSFSGFDTQYF
CDR3 DNA: TGTGCCAGCAGCTTCTCCGGATTCGATACGCAGTATTTT
V gene: TRBV11-2
clone size: few
D gene: NA
J gene: TRBJ2-3

CDR3 protein: CASSQESNQPQHF
CDR3 DNA: TGTGCCAGCAGCCAAGAAAGTAATCAGCCCCAGCATTTT
V gene: TRBV4-2
clone size: NA
D gene: NA
J gene: TRBJ1-5

CDR3 protein: CASSWTGRGTQYF
CDR3 DNA: TGTGCCAGCTCATGGACAGGGAGGGGGACCCAGTACTTC
V gene: TRBV2
clone size: few
D gene: NA
J gene: TRBJ2-5

CDR3 protein: CASSKALAGDTDTQYF
CDR3 DNA: TGTGCCAGCAGCAAAGCGCTAGCGGGAGACACAGATACGCAGTATTTT
V gene: TRBV21-1
clone size: NA
D gene: NA
J gene: TRBJ2-3

CDR3 protein: CASSALERGINQPQHF
CDR3 DNA: TGTGCCAGCAGTGCCCTGGAACGGGGCATTAATCAGCCCCAGCATTTT
V gene: TRBV6-1
clone size: NA
D gene: NA
J gene: TRBJ1-5

CDR3 protein: CSVGPKTTQYF
CDR3 DNA: TGCAGCGTGGGCCCAAAGACGACCCAGTACTTC
V gene: TRBV29-1
clone size: few
D gene: NA
J gene: TRBJ2-5

CDR3 protein: CATGLGFEQYF
CDR3 DNA: TGTGCCACGGGGTTGGGTTTCGAGCAGTACTTC
V gene: TRBV15
clone size: few
D gene: NA
J gene: TRBJ2-7

CDR3 protein: CASSEPLRVQPQHF
CDR3 DNA: TGTGCCAGCAGTGAACCGCTCAGGGTTCAGCCCCAGCATTTT
V gene: TRBV6-1
clone size: NA
D gene: NA
J gene: TRBJ1-5

CDR3 protein: CASSEQTGPNEKLFF
CDR3 DNA: TGTGCCAGCAGTGAACAGACAGGGCCAAATGAAAAACTGTTTTTT
V gene: TRBV25-1
clone size: NA
D gene: TRBD1
J gene: TRBJ1-4

CDR3 protein: CSVGDFSHEGYF
CDR3 DNA: TGCAGCGTTGGGGACTTCTCACACGAGGGGTACTTC
V gene: TRBV29-1
clone size: NA
D gene: NA
J gene: TRBJ2-5

CDR3 protein: CASTSRGGTSGVYEQYF
CDR3 DNA: TGTGCCAGCACTTCTCGGGGAGGGACTAGCGGGGTTTACGAGCAGTACTTC
V gene: TRBV27
clone size: few
D gene: TRBD2
J gene: TRBJ2-7

CDR3 protein: CSVGTSGLTDTQCF
CDR3 DNA: TGCAGCGTGGGGACTAGCGGACTCACAGATACGCAGTGTTTT
V gene: TRBV20-1
clone size: NA
D gene: TRBD2
J gene: TRBJ2-3

CDR3 protein: CSASNGQGEFF
CDR3 DNA: TGCAGTGCCTCAAATGGACAGGGAGAGTTCTTC
V gene: TRBV20-1
clone size: many
D gene: TRBD1
J gene: TRBJ2-1

CDR3 protein: CASSMPGTGEEQYF
CDR3 DNA: TGCGCCAGCAGCATGCCCGGGACGGGAGAGGAGCAGTACTTC
V gene: TRBV5-1
clone size: NA
D gene: NA
J gene: TRBJ2-7

CDR3 protein: CSATKQQGVDTQYF
CDR3 DNA: TGCAGTGCTACCAAACAACAGGGGGTAGATACGCAGTATTTT
V gene: TRBV20-1
clone size: NA
D gene: TRBD1
J gene: TRBJ2-3

CDR3 protein: CSARETGGARNIQYF
CDR3 DNA: TGCAGTGCTAGAGAGACAGGGGGCGCAAGAAACATTCAGTACTTC
V gene: TRBV20-1
clone size: NA
D gene: TRBD1
J gene: TRBJ2-4

CDR3 protein: CASRPSLASRFSYEQYF
CDR3 DNA: TGTGCCAGCAGACCCTCACTAGCGAGTCGCTTCTCCTACGAGCAGTACTTC
V gene: TRBV6-1
clone size: NA
D gene: TRBD2
J gene: TRBJ2-7

CDR3 protein: CASSQVFSGYVLTEAFF
CDR3 DNA: TGCGCCAGCAGCCAGGTCTTCTCGGGGTATGTGTTGACTGAAGCTTTCTTT
V gene: TRBV4-1
clone size: NA
D gene: NA
J gene: TRBJ1-1

CDR3 protein: CASTHGLVNNEQFF
CDR3 DNA: TGTGCCAGCACCCATGGACTAGTAAACAATGAGCAGTTCTTC
V gene: TRBV6-1
clone size: NA
D gene: TRBD2
J gene: TRBJ2-1

CDR3 protein: CASSSGASNNEQFF
CDR3 DNA: TGTGCCAGCAGTAGCGGGGCTTCCAACAATGAGCAGTTCTTC
V gene: TRBV25-1
clone size: few
D gene: TRBD2
J gene: TRBJ2-1

CDR3 protein: CASSFVVTGPNTGELFF
CDR3 DNA: TGTGCCAGCAGCTTCGTGGTGACAGGACCGAACACCGGGGAGCTGTTTTTT
V gene: TRBV4-2
clone size: few
D gene: NA
J gene: TRBJ2-2

CDR3 protein: CASSPRPSTENTEAFF
CDR3 DNA: TGCGCCAGCAGCCCCAGACCCTCGACAGAGAACACTGAAGCTTTCTTT
V gene: TRBV5-1
clone size: few
D gene: NA
J gene: TRBJ1-1

CDR3 protein: CASSQGRGGTDTQYF
CDR3 DNA: TGTGCCAGCAGCCAAGGGCGGGGGGGCACAGATACGCAGTATTTT
V gene: TRBV4-2
clone size: few
D gene: TRBD2
J gene: TRBJ2-3

CDR3 protein: CASSFTAKNTEAFF
CDR3 DNA: TGCGCCAGCAGCTTTACCGCGAAGAACACTGAAGCTTTCTTT
V gene: TRBV5-1
clone size: few
D gene: NA
J gene: TRBJ1-1

CDR3 protein: CASSLVSSGRHEQYF
CDR3 DNA: TGTGCCAGCAGCCTCGTATCTAGCGGGAGACACGAGCAGTACTTC
V gene: TRBV7-9
clone size: NA
D gene: TRBD2
J gene: TRBJ2-7

CDR3 protein: CASSLTTQGARGYTF
CDR3 DNA: TGCGCCAGCAGCTTGACGACACAGGGGGCTCGCGGCTACACCTTC
V gene: TRBV5-1
clone size: few
D gene: TRBD1
J gene: TRBJ1-2

CDR3 protein: CSALVGGPTDTQYF
CDR3 DNA: TGCAGTGCTCTTGTCGGAGGGCCCACAGATACGCAGTATTTT
V gene: TRBV20-1
clone size: NA
D gene: NA
J gene: TRBJ2-3

CDR3 protein: CASSLVPSSGWQFF
CDR3 DNA: TGTGCCAGCAGCTTAGTACCTAGCTCAGGATGGCAGTTCTTC
V gene: TRBV7-9
clone size: few
D gene: NA
J gene: TRBJ2-1

CDR3 protein: CASSQDYRDYYEQYF
CDR3 DNA: TGTGCCAGCAGCCAAGATTACCGGGATTACTACGAGCAGTACTTC
V gene: TRBV14
clone size: NA
D gene: NA
J gene: TRBJ2-7

CDR3 protein: CASSSPGLAGLETQYF
CDR3 DNA: TGTGCCAGCAGTTCACCGGGACTAGCGGGATTAGAGACCCAGTACTTC
V gene: TRBV6-5
clone size: few
D gene: TRBD2
J gene: TRBJ2-5

CDR3 protein: CASSLQGLGFF
CDR3 DNA: TGTGCCAGCAGCTTACAGGGGTTAGGTTTCTTT
V gene: TRBV5-5
clone size: NA
D gene: TRBD1
J gene: TRBJ1-1

CDR3 protein: CASSFGRGLYEQYF
CDR3 DNA: TGTGCCAGCAGTTTTGGCAGGGGGCTCTACGAGCAGTACTTC
V gene: TRBV28
clone size: few
D gene: TRBD1
J gene: TRBJ2-7

CDR3 protein: CASSPPAGSSDTQYF
CDR3 DNA: TGCGCCAGCAGCCCCCCCGCAGGCTCCTCGGATACGCAGTATTTT
V gene: TRBV5-1
clone size: few
D gene: NA
J gene: TRBJ2-3

CDR3 protein: CSARVETSVGDYNEQFF
CDR3 DNA: TGCAGTGCTAGAGTTGAGACGAGCGTGGGGGACTACAATGAGCAGTTCTTC
V gene: TRBV20-1
clone size: once
D gene: NA
J gene: TRBJ2-1

CDR3 protein: CATSDLLRDRGEQYF
CDR3 DNA: TGTGCCACCAGTGATTTACTGCGGGACAGGGGTGAGCAGTACTTC
V gene: TRBV24-1
clone size: once
D gene: TRBD1
J gene: TRBJ2-7

CDR3 protein: CASSPLRGAYNEQFF
CDR3 DNA: TGTGCCAGCAGTCCCCTGAGGGGGGCCTACAATGAGCAGTTCTTC
V gene: TRBV28
clone size: many
D gene: NA
J gene: TRBJ2-1

CDR3 protein: CASISEEAFF
CDR3 DNA: TGTGCCAGCATTTCGGAAGAAGCTTTCTTT
V gene: TRBV2
clone size: NA
D gene: NA
J gene: TRBJ1-1

CDR3 protein: CSVESLVYGYTF
CDR3 DNA: TGCAGCGTTGAATCCCTAGTCTATGGCTACACCTTC
V gene: TRBV29-1
clone size: many
D gene: NA
J gene: TRBJ1-2